This T cell receptor beta chain came from a study of identical twins (dated by TCRdb to about 2016). About the full investigation: TCR alpha and beta repertoires from monozygotic twins, unrelated adults of various ages and cord blood were deep-sequenced to test whether fetal clonotypes persist. To rule out contamination, replicate twin experiments were performed at different times with different library preparation protocols.

Preparation of the library involved 5' RACE. TCRdb lists the instrument as Illumina HiSeq 2000. A universal primer binding site was added through template switching, and the final cDNA carried a unique molecular identifier so that TCR cDNA molecules could be counted accurately. Specific primers in the conserved constant-segment region were used to synthesize first-strand cDNA for TCR alpha and beta chains. To control for contamination, every cDNA library was double barcoded, receiving both a SMART-Mk sample barcode and Illumina barcodes. Two successive PCR steps introduced TruSeq adapter sequences along with Illumina sample barcodes. TCR alpha and beta cDNA libraries were sequenced on the Illumina HiSeq platform with custom primers. The paper's processing steps were these. Raw reads were processed with MiGEC to extract unique molecular identifiers, and MiXCR was used to determine CDR3 positions. Recombination models were inferred per individual with the repgenHMM and IGoR tools using an EM algorithm. The tcR package in R was used for shared clonotype analysis, with sharing normalized by the product of cloneset sizes. Out-of-frame nonproductive sequences were analyzed to study raw recombination free of thymic and clonal selection effects. The public reads were run again by TCRdb, first through fastp at Q25 and then through MiXCR, and only productive beta chains were kept. Each entry merges the rows of one CDR3 protein and shows their most common DNA and genes. None of the V and J calls come from the authors' own analysis; TCRdb made them. Recorded for this sample are hundreds of thousands of distinct CDR3 sequences; over 20% of them occurred a single time. More than 4% of the sample is held by the ten biggest clonotypes.

Remarks on this clonotype: Its antigen target is currently unknown. No much larger clone is present one base from it, and per-base qualities are unavailable.

All donors were healthy Caucasians. The twin cohort comprised three pairs of female monozygotic twins, all aged roughly 18 to 30 years. Peripheral blood mononuclear cells were used as the source from which RNA for TCR libraries was isolated. Spanning cysteine to phenylalanine, the CDR3 consists of 13 amino acids. Solely the CDR3 DNA is kept, with 39 bases framed from the first base. Trimming removed 4 bases from V and 4 bases from J, leaving 11 bases between the germline ends. CDR1 and CDR2, per the germline V gene, are SGHTA and FQGNSA. The research as a whole found: Because the same donors could not be followed over many years, conclusions were based on cross-sectional statistical analysis. Compared with coincidental sharing between unrelated individuals, out-of-frame TCR alpha sequences shared between twins showed an excess of sequences with low generation probability. Zero-insertion analyses could be partly confounded by invariant T cells such as MAIT and iNKT, although diverse VJ usage argued against such confounding for most clonotypes. Out-of-frame TCR alpha sharing in monozygotic twins was systematically underestimated by recombination models, whereas sharing between unrelated individuals was in agreement with the recombination models. Abundant cord blood beta clonotypes carried fewer insertions; young adult naive repertoires showed a weaker similar trend, while memory repertoires showed none. In beta out-of-frame sequences, excess twin sharing was weaker, because having fewer shared sequences lowered the signal-to-noise ratio.

The data also belong to a second study, concerning T cells expressing NK-cell markers. That second publication adds: In sorted CD3+CD56+NKG2C+, CD3+CD56+NKG2C- and CD3+CD56-NKG2C+ T-cell subsets from 8 or 9 donors, TCR beta-chain repertoires were profiled. Among the eight sequenced donors, seven were HCMV-seropositive and one was HCMV-seronegative. In several experiments an anti-gammadeltaTCR antibody was added to restrict sorting to alphabetaTCR-expressing T cells. In six donors, the dominant CD3+CD56+NKG2C+ clonotypes were among the top 10 CD8+ clonotypes and accounted for about 1.0-7.5% of CD8+ T cells. Those dominant clonotypes were again the most abundant among CD3+CD56-NKG2C+ cells in a handful of donors, at about 28.3-65%. Whether the expanded NKG2C-expressing T cell clones were specific for HCMV antigens remained unclear. The study sequenced eight donors, all healthy volunteers chosen at random: three men and five women. A commercial ELISA kit detecting HCMV-specific IgG in serum was used to determine HCMV serostatus. For about six donors, bulk peripheral blood T-cell repertoires were additionally sequenced from unsorted PBMC. MIGEC handled demultiplexing of the reads and grouping by UMI, while MiTCR was used to assemble and quantify clonotypes. To exclude erroneous sequences, any TCR cDNA sequence not supported by at least two reads was discarded. The tcR package was used for downstream repertoire analysis, and clonotypes were matched across fractions by CDR3 nucleotide sequence plus V segment. VDJmatch was used to annotate antigen specificity against VDJdb, with one amino acid substitution in CDR3 permitted.

The receptor was isolated from a woman between 18 and 29 years old in good health. The rearranged chain carries TRBV7-2 and TRBJ2-7; possibly the D gene is TRBD1, per 6 matching bases. The sample was PBMCs. This receptor carries the CDR3 CASSSARGYEQYF. The DNA sequence reads TGTGCCAGCAGCTCCGCCAGGGGTTACGAGCAGTACTTC. The CDR3 plus the reference TRBV7-2 and TRBJ2-7 genes for the other parts give the full variable domain: GAGVSQSPSNKVTEKGKDVELRCDPISGHTALYWYRQSLGQGLEFLIYFQGNSAPDKSGLPSDRFSAERTGGSVSTLTIQRTQQEDSAVYLCASSSARGYEQYFGPGTRLTVT.